These 16 T cell receptor beta chains share one sample of origin, sequenced in a study of T cell changes during pregnancy in multiple sclerosis. This table comes from immunoSEQ multiplex PCR, and its TCRdb copy is limited to in-frame clones, with some not included. In the table there are 13,000 to 15,000 clones, roughly 93% of which are singletons. The specimen was peripheral blood, collected in the second trimester of pregnancy. Receptors were obtained from a female donor in good health, enrolled as a control in a pregnancy study.

The DNA for the CDR3 is TGTGCCAGCTCCAGACAGGGGGGCAACTATGGCTACACCTTC. The encoded protein is CASSRQGGNYGYTF. This chain joins TRBV18 and TRBJ1-2, with 9 nucleotides matching TRBD1. The CDR3 is made up of 14 amino acids. Per germline, CDR1 KGHSH and CDR2 LQKENI. V gave up 6 bases and J gave up 2 bases; unmatched junction bases: 4.

The V gene is TRBV5-1, the J gene TRBJ1-1; 7 bases match TRBD1. Per the germline V gene, CDR1 is SGHRS and CDR2 is YFSETQ. V lost 4 bases to trimming and J lost 1 base; unmatched junction nucleotides: 4. The CDR3 is made up of 14 amino acids. The CDR3 sequence is CASSTGQPNTEAFF. In DNA form, the CDR3 reads TGCGCCAGCAGCACGGGACAGCCGAACACTGAAGCTTTCTTT.

The V call is TRBV28, the J call TRBJ2-1; 15 nucleotides align to TRBD2. The junction had 4 bases not matched to a gene; V was cut back by 4 bases and J by 0 bases. Germline assignment: CDR1 MDHEN and CDR2 SYDVKM. There are 18 residues in the CDR3. CDR3 loop: CASSSRTSGRASYNEQFF. The DNA of the CDR3 is TGTGCCAGCAGTTCCCGGACTAGCGGGAGGGCCTCCTACAATGAGCAGTTCTTC.

The V gene is TRBV19, the J gene TRBJ1-4, with 9 bases identical to TRBD1. The V segment lost 5 bases and the J segment 8 bases; nucleotides outside the gene matches: 9. CDR1 LNHDA and CDR2 SQIVND come from the germline V gene (reference sequence). CDR3 length: 15 amino acids. The CDR3 sequence: CASSPAGTGYEKLFF. CDR3 DNA: TGTGCCAGTAGTCCCGCCGGGACAGGGTACGAAAAACTGTTTTTT.

This clone occurred once. This chain links TRBV2 with TRBJ2-7, with 7 bases that match TRBD2. Germline trimming cut 0 bases from V and 3 bases from J; bases unmatched to any gene: 5. Germline lookup yields CDR1 SNHLY and CDR2 FYNNEI. CDR3 length: 15 residues. The CDR3 DNA reads TGTGCCAGCAGTGAAGCCTTACTAGCGATCTACGAGCAGTACTTC. It is translated as CASSEALLAIYEQYF.

The rearrangement links TRBV19 to TRBJ1-2; D unclear. In germline, CDR1 is LNHDA, CDR2 SQIVND (reference sequence). The CDR3 has 13 amino acids. V was shortened by 5 bases and J by 5 bases, with 12 bases between the two germline ends. The CDR3 bases are TGTGCCAGTAGTCCCCTCGGGGAGTATGGCTACACCTTC. Residues: CASSPLGEYGYTF.

V usage is TRBV6-1 and J usage is TRBJ1-1, with D tentatively TRBD1 (6 bases). The V gene's germline CDR1 is MNHNS and CDR2 SASEGT. V was cut by 7 bases and J by 5 bases, with 14 bases left in between. This CDR3 is 13 amino acids long. CDR3 sequence: CASTYRVSTEAFF. The CDR3 bases are TGTGCCAGCACCTACAGGGTTAGTACTGAAGCTTTCTTT.

The V gene is TRBV7-2, the J gene TRBJ2-5, with D tentatively TRBD2 (7 bases). V dropped 7 bases and J dropped 5 bases, with 20 bases sitting between them. Germline-derived CDR1 and CDR2 are SGHTA and FQGNSA. This CDR3 has 15 residues. CDR3 residues: CASTARGGIWETQYF. For the CDR3, the DNA is TGTGCCAGCACCGCACGCGGGGGCATTTGGGAGACCCAGTACTTC.

V and J are TRBV6-5 and TRBJ1-2, with a tentative D call TRBD1 (6 bases). The germline V gene encodes CDR1 MNHEY and CDR2 SVGAGI. CDR3 length: 14 residues. V was cut by 6 bases and J by 7 bases, with 18 bases left in between. In DNA form, the CDR3 reads TGTGCCAGCAGGAACAGGGACCTATTCTCTGGCTACACCTTC. Amino acids: CASRNRDLFSGYTF.

Only one count was recorded for this clone. The rearrangement joins TRBV18 to TRBJ1-1; TRBD1 matches at 7 bases. The V and J ends lost 5 bases and 4 bases, in that order; junction bases with no gene match: 4. This CDR3 has 13 amino acids. Germline CDR1 is KGHSH and CDR2 is LQKENI. The CDR3 coding sequence is TGTGCCAGCTCATTTCAGGGGGGCACTGAAGCTTTCTTT. It encodes CASSFQGGTEAFF.

J is TRBJ2-2 and V is TRBV5-1; weak D call: TRBD2 (6 bases). The CDR3 sequence is 16 residues long. Trimming stripped 0 bases from V and 7 bases from J, with 16 bases between. The V gene's germline CDR1 is SGHRS and CDR2 YFSETQ. The CDR3 region is CASSLEPGRGNGELFF. The CDR3 DNA follows: TGCGCCAGCAGCTTGGAACCCGGGCGGGGAAACGGGGAGCTGTTTTTT.

The chain is built from TRBV5-4 and TRBJ2-5; 8 bases align to TRBD1. CDR1 is SGHNT and CDR2 is YYREEE in the germline V gene (reference sequence). V lost 1 base and J lost 3; bases outside the gene matches: 5. The CDR3 sequence is 15 residues long. The CDR3 nucleotides read TGTGCCAGCAGCTTGAGGACAGGGCCAGAAGAGACCCAGTACTTC. It is translated as CASSLRTGPEETQYF.

The chain has TRBV29-1 and TRBJ2-7; tentatively, D is TRBD1 (6 bases). Germline CDR1 reads SQVTM; CDR2 reads ANQGSEA. V lost 7 bases and J 2 bases, leaving 12 bases between the germline ends. This CDR3 is 12 amino acids long. The CDR3 bases are TGCAGCGCGACGACAGGTCCCTACGAGCAGTACTTC. It yields the protein CSATTGPYEQYF.

The chain combines TRBV7-2 with TRBJ2-5; TRBD2 might be the D (5 bases). V lost 1 base to trimming and J lost 1 base, with 16 bases between them. The length of the CDR3 is 17 residues. CDR1 is SGHTA, CDR2 FQGNSA, per germline. CDR3 DNA: TGTGCCAGCAGCTTAGTAATCTCCTCGGGGTTCCAAGAGACCCAGTACTTC. Residues: CASSLVISSGFQETQYF.

The chain joins TRBV19 to TRBJ1-1; D not certain. This CDR3 region has 15 residues. The V end was cut by 0 bases, the J end by 3 bases, with 11 bases between. Per germline, CDR1 LNHDA and CDR2 SQIVND (reference sequence). The CDR3 nucleotides are TGTGCCAGTAGTATAGATACAGCCATGGACACTGAAGCTTTCTTT. Translating it yields CASSIDTAMDTEAFF.

The rearrangement joins TRBV29-1 to TRBJ1-2, with D unresolved. The V end was cut by 4 bases, the J end by 0 bases, with 12 bases between. Germline values: CDR1 SQVTM, CDR2 ANQGSEA. The length of the CDR3 is 14 residues. The CDR3 region is CSVARREPNYGYTF. CDR3 DNA sequence: TGCAGCGTTGCCCGCCGGGAACCTAACTATGGCTACACCTTC.